Each of the 15 T cell receptor beta chains below was sequenced from the same sample in a study of blood T cells in healthy people across ages. A J-beta primer mix and a sample-barcoded 5' primer were used in a second PCR of roughly 7 to 12 cycles. TCRdb ran MiXCR on the 5' RACE reads and lists one entry per CDR3 protein. This table holds hundreds of thousands of distinct CDR3 sequences, 35% to 60% found once. Sample: blood. These receptor sequences come from an elderly man in good health.

The chain joins TRBV12-3 or TRBV12-4 to TRBJ2-2, with D tentatively TRBD1 or TRBD2 (5 bases each). V was shortened by 8 bases and J by 7 bases, with 23 bases between the two germline ends. This CDR3 has 16 residues. The CDR3 region is CASYIEGRVRIGELFF. In nucleotides, the CDR3 is TGTGCCAGCTACATAGAGGGGCGAGTAAGGATCGGGGAGCTGTTTTTT.

The chain is built from TRBV20-1 and TRBJ2-3; no reliable D call. The V gene lost 6 bases and the J gene lost 6 bases, with 19 bases spanning the gap. Per germline, CDR1 DFQATT and CDR2 SNEGSKA (reference sequence). There are 14 residues in the CDR3. CDR3 sequence: CSAPTAFPGDTQYF. CDR3 bases: TGCAGTGCCCCGACCGCCTTCCCCGGGGATACGCAGTATTTT.

The V gene is TRBV20-1, the J gene TRBJ2-3; no reliable D call. Between the trimmed V and J ends, which lost 6 bases and 6 bases, there was a span of 22 bases. CDR1 is DFQATT and CDR2 is SNEGSKA in the germline V gene (reference sequence). The CDR3 runs 15 residues. CDR3 residues: CSASVARNSPDTQYF. DNA for the CDR3: TGCAGTGCGTCAGTGGCGCGAAACTCCCCGGATACGCAGTATTTT.

This clonotype was seen repeatedly, ten times or more. V gene TRBV20-1 combines with J gene TRBJ1-2; a possible D gene is TRBD1 (6 bases). Germline V CDR1 and CDR2: DFQATT, SNEGSKA (reference sequence). This CDR3 contains 14 residues. Trimming cost V 0 bases and J 2 bases, with 10 bases left between them. DNA of the CDR3: TGCAGTGCTAGAGACGGACAGAGAAACTATGGCTACACCTTC. Its protein is CSARDGQRNYGYTF.

Turning to this clonotype: At one end the junction does not follow the germline gene, possibly because of a read error. The chain links TRBV24-1 to TRBJ2-1, with 7 bases identical to TRBD2. CDR1 and CDR2 (germline): KGHDR, SFDVKD. CDR3 length: 16 residues. Here the CDR3 DNA reads TGTGCCGCCAGTGATTTCAGCGGGGATACCTACAATGAGCAGTTCTTC. Its translation: CAASDFSGDTYNEQFF.

About this clonotype itself: One base away lies a much larger clone, so this may be a sequencing read error. The V and J genes are TRBV27 and TRBJ2-7; 7 bases line up with TRBD1. V shed 6 bases, J shed 2 bases, and the junction held 4 bases outside the gene matches. From germline, CDR1 is MNHEY and CDR2 SMNVEV (reference sequence). The CDR3 extends over 13 amino acids. This CDR3 is CASRTTGAYEQYF. In nucleotides, the CDR3 is TGTGCCAGCAGAACAACAGGGGCCTACGAGCAGTACTTC.

The chain joins TRBV24-1 to TRBJ2-5; possibly TRBD1 for D (6 bases). The germline V gene encodes CDR1 KGHDR and CDR2 SFDVKD. With 0 bases removed from V and 11 bases from J, the gap between germline ends came to 12 bases. The length of the CDR3 is 13 residues. The CDR3 region has the DNA TGTGCCACCAGTGATTTGACAGGGAGTAAGCAGTACTTC. It is translated as CATSDLTGSKQYF.

This rearrangement joins TRBV20-1 to TRBJ1-4, with unresolved D. Trimming removed 6 bases from V and 7 bases from J, with 15 bases in between. CDR1 and CDR2 (germline): DFQATT, SNEGSKA (reference sequence). This CDR3 comprises 13 residues. CDR3 bases: TGCAGTGCGGGAGCCAGATCTCCTGAAAAACTGTTTTTT. Its protein is CSAGARSPEKLFF.

This clonotype appeared many times. V gene TRBV20-1 combines with J gene TRBJ2-7, with 14 nucleotides matching TRBD2. The CDR3 length is 19 residues. Germline lookup yields CDR1 DFQATT and CDR2 SNEGSKA (reference sequence). V dropped 5 bases and J dropped 2; count of bases not matched to a gene: 17. This CDR3 reads CSAASLSGTSGSMPYEQYF. The CDR3 nucleotides read TGCAGTGCTGCTAGCCTCTCCGGGACTAGCGGGAGTATGCCCTACGAGCAGTACTTC.

This clonotype was counted a few times. The V and J genes are TRBV24-1 and TRBJ2-5, with 8 bases aligning to TRBD2. Germline CDR1 is KGHDR and CDR2 is SFDVKD. The V gene end was trimmed by 0 bases and the J gene end by 3 bases; junction bases not matched to a gene: 2. The CDR3 is made up of 15 amino acids. The CDR3 nucleotides read TGTGCCACCAGTGATTTGGGGACTAGAGAAGAGACCCAGTACTTC. This gives the protein CATSDLGTREETQYF.

V gene TRBV7-3 combines with J gene TRBJ2-1; no clear D gene. V lost 2 bases and J lost 4, with 12 bases in between. In germline, CDR1 is SGHTA, CDR2 FQGTGA. The CDR3 has 15 residues. CDR3 DNA sequence: TGTGCCAGCAGCTTAGGCGGAGAGGAGTACAATGAGCAGTTCTTC. Protein product: CASSLGGEEYNEQFF.

The sample holds many counts of this clonotype. The chain employs TRBV28 and TRBJ2-7; 9 nucleotides match TRBD2. CDR3 size: 14 residues. Trimming removed 11 bases from V and 6 bases from J; junction bases left unmatched: 14. The germline V gene has CDR1 MDHEN and CDR2 SYDVKM. The CDR3 sequence is CASRVASGIREQYF. CDR3 nucleotides: TGTGCCTCCAGGGTGGCTAGCGGGATTCGCGAGCAGTACTTC.

The chain is built from TRBV19 and TRBJ1-2; possibly TRBD1 for D (5 bases). Germline V gene lookup returns CDR1 LNHDA and CDR2 SQIVND (reference sequence). The length of the CDR3 is 13 residues. Trimming stripped 4 bases from V and 6 bases from J, with 12 bases between. The CDR3 DNA sequence: TGTGCCAGTAGTAGGAGGCCAGGGAATGGCTACACCTTC. This encodes CASSRRPGNGYTF.

This clonotype has more than one count but fewer than ten. The V gene is TRBV7-2, the J gene TRBJ2-2; tentative D call: TRBD2 (6 bases). Per germline, CDR1 SGHTA and CDR2 FQGNSA. Trimming removed 6 bases from V and 7 bases from J, with 15 bases in between. This CDR3 has 14 amino acids. The chain's CDR3 is CASRVGSKVGELFF. As DNA, the CDR3 is TGTGCCAGCAGGGTCGGGAGTAAGGTCGGGGAGCTGTTTTTT. The full variable domain, in which reference TRBV7-2 and TRBJ2-2 provide the parts outside the CDR3, is GAGVSQSPSNKVTEKGKDVELRCDPISGHTALYWYRQSLGQGLEFLIYFQGNSAPDKSGLPSDRFSAERTGGSVSTLTIQRTQQEDSAVYLCASRVGSKVGELFFGEGSRLTVL.

This CDR3 is CASGKGSGAYNEQYF. The DNA for the CDR3 is TGCGCCAGCGGGAAGGGTAGCGGAGCTTACAATGAGCAGTACTTC. The chain links TRBV5-1 to TRBJ2-5, with D possibly TRBD2 on 6 matching bases. The ends were cut back, 7 bases at V and 11 bases at J, with 27 bases in the middle. CDR3 length: 15 amino acids. Germline CDR1 is SGHRS and CDR2 is YFSETQ. The full variable domain, with the rest looked up from reference TRBV5-1 and TRBJ2-5, is KAGVTQTPRYLIKTRGQQVTLSCSPISGHRSVSWYQQTPGQGLQFLFEYFSETQRNKGNFPGRFSGRQFSNSRSEMNVSTLELGDSALYLCASGKGSGAYNEQYFGPGTRLLVL.